The 20 T cell receptor beta chains presented below share a single source sample, sequenced in a study of CD8 T cells in ankylosing spondylitis. Findings and caveats of the study: Ankylosing spondylitis blood appeared to carry a characteristic TCR beta motif of several highly homologous variants.

No antigen has been assigned to these receptors. TCRdb itself ran the 5' RACE reads through MiXCR, one entry per CDR3 protein. The data hold about 330,000 distinct CDR3 sequences, with around 8% observed a single time. Specimen: blood, either unsorted or a sorted T cell fraction (not recorded which). The receptors stem from a male donor with ankylosing spondylitis.

This clonotype appeared a single time. CDR3 sequence reads: CASSELQAATEAFF. CDR3 coding DNA: TGTGCCAGCAGTGAATTACAGGCGGCCACTGAAGCTTTCTTT. The V call is TRBV6-1, the J call TRBJ1-1, with D perhaps matching TRBD1 (5 bases). From germline, CDR1 is MNHNS and CDR2 SASEGT. The CDR3 has 14 amino acids. V lost 2 bases and J lost 4, with 11 bases in between.

This clonotype turned up a few times. V is TRBV7-2 and J is TRBJ2-7; TRBD1 is a possible D gene (5 bases). The germline V and J ends were trimmed by 5 bases and 8 bases, with 13 bases remaining between them. This CDR3 contains 12 residues. Germline V gene lookup returns CDR1 SGHTA and CDR2 FQGNSA. CDR3 loop: CASSRTRQKQYF. The CDR3 coding sequence is TGTGCCAGCAGCCGCACCAGACAGAAGCAGTACTTC.

The chain couples TRBV6-1 to TRBJ1-1, with D possibly TRBD1 on 6 matching bases. This CDR3 comprises 14 residues. Between the trimmed V and J ends, which lost 6 bases and 4 bases, there was a span of 15 bases. CDR1 is MNHNS, CDR2 SASEGT, per germline. CDR3 DNA: TGTGCCAGCAGATCGACAGGCCCGGGCACTGAAGCTTTCTTT. As protein: CASRSTGPGTEAFF.

This clonotype was counted between two and nine times. The V gene is TRBV18, the J gene TRBJ2-1; 12 positions match TRBD2. The length of the CDR3 is 15 residues. CDR1 and CDR2 from the germline V gene are KGHSH and LQKENI. V was pared by 6 bases and J by 7 bases, with 7 bases of the junction left unmatched. The CDR3 coding sequence is TGTGCCAGCTCTCAACTCGGACTAGCGGGAAATGAGCAGTTCTTC. It yields the protein CASSQLGLAGNEQFF.

This clonotype has just a few counts. The V and J genes are TRBV11-3 and TRBJ1-1; 7 bases match TRBD1. The junction had 14 bases not matched to a gene; V was cut back by 5 bases and J by 5 bases. Germline CDR1 and CDR2: SGHNT and YENEEA. The CDR3 sequence is 16 residues long. CDR3 residues: CASSPRGETGRTEAFF. CDR3 nucleotides: TGTGCCAGCAGCCCACGCGGTGAGACAGGGAGGACTGAAGCTTTCTTT. Combining the CDR3 with reference TRBV11-3 and TRBJ1-1 gives the whole variable domain EAGVVQSPRYKIIEKKQPVAFWCNPISGHNTLYWYLQNLGQGPELLIRYENEEAVDDSQLPKDRFSAERLKGVDSTLKIQPAELGDSAVYLCASSPRGETGRTEAFFGQGTRLTVV.

The chain recombines TRBV15 with TRBJ2-3; D gene unclear. Germline-derived CDR1 and CDR2 are LNHNV and YYDKDF (reference sequence). This CDR3 contains 14 residues. Trimming took 1 base from V and 6 from J, leaving 11 bases between them. CDR3 protein: CATSRALGPDTQYF. CDR3 DNA sequence: TGTGCCACCAGCAGAGCGTTAGGACCGGATACGCAGTATTTT.

At least ten counts were recorded for this clonotype. The V call is TRBV7-2, the J call TRBJ2-1; D is ambiguous. The V end was cut by 3 bases, the J end by 3 bases, with 6 bases between. The CDR3 length is 13 residues. Germline assignment: CDR1 SGHTA and CDR2 FQGNSA. CDR3 DNA: TGTGCCAGCAGCTTGGGGTACTACAATGAGCAGTTCTTC. It encodes CASSLGYYNEQFF.

The chain employs TRBV6-2 or TRBV6-3 and TRBJ2-7, with TRBD2 as a possible D gene (5 bases). The CDR3 is made up of 15 amino acids. The germline CDR1 and CDR2 sequences are MNHEY and SVGEGT. Trimming left V 6 bases short and J 2 bases short, with 17 bases between. The CDR3 protein is CASSPAGAATYEQYF. CDR3 bases: TGTGCCAGCAGCCCGGCGGGTGCAGCTACCTACGAGCAGTACTTC.

This clonotype was detected only a few times. The genes are TRBV15 and TRBJ2-5; 9 nucleotides line up with TRBD1. This CDR3 is built from 15 residues. Per germline, CDR1 LNHNV and CDR2 YYDKDF (reference sequence). J lost 3 bases, V lost 3 bases, and 5 bases had no gene match. The CDR3 DNA sequence: TGTGCCACCAGCAGGCGTCGACAGGGGGAAGAGACCCAGTACTTC. Translating gives CATSRRRQGEETQYF.

The chain joins TRBV7-2 to TRBJ1-6, with D unresolved. V was trimmed by 4 bases and J by 5 bases, leaving 0 bases between them. This CDR3 contains 11 residues. The germline V gene encodes CDR1 SGHTA and CDR2 FQGNSA. CDR3 protein: CASSYNSPLHF. The DNA of the CDR3 is TGTGCCAGCAGCTATAATTCACCCCTCCACTTT.

This clonotype came up a few times. The chain carries TRBV19 and TRBJ2-3; unclear D gene. The germline gives CDR1 LNHDA, CDR2 SQIVND (reference sequence). The CDR3 contains 14 residues. The germline V and J ends were trimmed by 3 bases and 5 bases, with 12 bases remaining between them. The CDR3 DNA reads as TGTGCCAGTAGTATCGCTAGTTCGTTAGATACGCAGTATTTT. Translating it yields CASSIASSLDTQYF.

V gene TRBV20-1 combines with J gene TRBJ2-7; no reliable D call. The ends were cut back, 3 bases at V and 0 bases at J, with 15 bases in the middle. The germline V gene encodes CDR1 DFQATT and CDR2 SNEGSKA (reference sequence). This CDR3 has 15 amino acids. This CDR3 reads CSARSSGVYSYEQYF. For the CDR3, the DNA is TGCAGTGCTAGGAGCTCTGGCGTTTACTCCTACGAGCAGTACTTC.

This clonotype was found many times. The rearrangement joins TRBV30 to TRBJ1-6, with no clear D. CDR1 and CDR2 (germline): GTSNPN, SVGIG (reference sequence). Trimming left V 3 bases short and J 4 bases short, with 7 bases between. The CDR3 consists of 13 residues. CDR3 residues: CAWSGDYNSPLHF. The CDR3 DNA reads TGTGCCTGGAGCGGAGATTATAATTCACCCCTCCACTTT.

The chain recombines TRBV4-3 with TRBJ1-4; TRBD1 might be the D (6 bases). The CDR3 consists of 15 residues. V shed 0 bases and J shed 8 bases, with 13 bases lying between them. Germline CDR1 and CDR2: LGHNA and YSLEER. The DNA of the CDR3 is TGCGCCAGCAGCCAAGAGTACAACAGGGAAGAAAAACTGTTTTTT. This sequence encodes CASSQEYNREEKLFF.

This clonotype was counted ten times or more. V usage is TRBV5-1 and J usage is TRBJ2-7; TRBD1 matches at 7 bases. The CDR3 contains 15 residues. V dropped 5 bases and J dropped 0; count of bases not matched to a gene: 8. Germline V gives CDR1 SGHRS, CDR2 YFSETQ. CDR3 protein: CASRYRDSTSYEQYF. As DNA, the CDR3 is TGCGCCAGCAGATACCGGGACAGTACCTCCTACGAGCAGTACTTC.

The gene calls are TRBV10-3 and TRBJ1-6; D gene ambiguous. Trimming removed 0 bases from V and 4 bases from J, with 7 bases in between. The germline V gene encodes CDR1 ENHRY and CDR2 SYGVKD. The CDR3 extends over 15 amino acids. The chain's CDR3 is CAISESPQYNSPLHF. DNA for the CDR3: TGTGCCATCAGTGAGTCGCCACAGTATAATTCACCCCTCCACTTT.

This clonotype was seen repeatedly, ten times or more. One junction end disagrees with the germline gene, perhaps due to a read error. The rearrangement links TRBV5-1 to TRBJ2-5; 8 bases line up with TRBD1. The germline V gene has CDR1 SGHRS and CDR2 YFSETQ. The CDR3 covers 14 residues. CDR3 sequence: CASSLGTGGETQYF. The CDR3 bases are TGTGCCAGCAGCTTAGGGACAGGTGGAGAGACCCAGTACTTC. Complete variable domain (other parts from reference TRBV5-1 and TRBJ2-5): KAGVTQTPRYLIKTRGQQVTLSCSPISGHRSVSWYQQTPGQGLQFLFEYFSETQRNKGNFPGRFSGRQFSNSRSEMNVSTLELGDSALYLCASSLGTGGETQYFGPGTRLLVL.

Only a few counts were recorded for this clonotype. The rearrangement links TRBV20-1 to TRBJ2-2, with TRBD2 matching over 10 bases. V gave up 5 bases and J gave up 0 bases; unmatched junction bases: 6. The CDR3 sequence is 16 residues long. Germline-derived CDR1 and CDR2 are DFQATT and SNEGSKA (reference sequence). The CDR3 sequence is CSARKAGGPNTGELFF. DNA for the CDR3: TGCAGTGCTCGAAAAGCGGGAGGGCCGAACACCGGGGAGCTGTTTTTT.

Only a few counts were recorded for this clonotype. The chain links TRBV6-4 to TRBJ2-1; D is undetermined. This CDR3 is built from 15 residues. V lost 3 bases and J 6 bases, leaving 15 bases between the germline ends. Germline V gene sequence: CDR1 MRHNA, CDR2 SNTAGT. CDR3 amino acids: CASSETGPWGNEQFF. The CDR3 region has the DNA TGTGCCAGCAGTGAAACGGGCCCCTGGGGCAATGAGCAGTTCTTC.

This clonotype showed up just a few times. The chain uses TRBV25-1 and TRBJ1-1; D not resolved. V lost 3 bases, J lost 11 bases, and 19 bases lay in between. CDR1 MGHDK and CDR2 SYGVNS come from the germline V gene. This CDR3 has 14 amino acids. CDR3 nucleotide sequence: TGTGCCAGCAGTGAGACGGGCTTCGGGTTGGGGGCTTTCTTT. Protein: CASSETGFGLGAFF.